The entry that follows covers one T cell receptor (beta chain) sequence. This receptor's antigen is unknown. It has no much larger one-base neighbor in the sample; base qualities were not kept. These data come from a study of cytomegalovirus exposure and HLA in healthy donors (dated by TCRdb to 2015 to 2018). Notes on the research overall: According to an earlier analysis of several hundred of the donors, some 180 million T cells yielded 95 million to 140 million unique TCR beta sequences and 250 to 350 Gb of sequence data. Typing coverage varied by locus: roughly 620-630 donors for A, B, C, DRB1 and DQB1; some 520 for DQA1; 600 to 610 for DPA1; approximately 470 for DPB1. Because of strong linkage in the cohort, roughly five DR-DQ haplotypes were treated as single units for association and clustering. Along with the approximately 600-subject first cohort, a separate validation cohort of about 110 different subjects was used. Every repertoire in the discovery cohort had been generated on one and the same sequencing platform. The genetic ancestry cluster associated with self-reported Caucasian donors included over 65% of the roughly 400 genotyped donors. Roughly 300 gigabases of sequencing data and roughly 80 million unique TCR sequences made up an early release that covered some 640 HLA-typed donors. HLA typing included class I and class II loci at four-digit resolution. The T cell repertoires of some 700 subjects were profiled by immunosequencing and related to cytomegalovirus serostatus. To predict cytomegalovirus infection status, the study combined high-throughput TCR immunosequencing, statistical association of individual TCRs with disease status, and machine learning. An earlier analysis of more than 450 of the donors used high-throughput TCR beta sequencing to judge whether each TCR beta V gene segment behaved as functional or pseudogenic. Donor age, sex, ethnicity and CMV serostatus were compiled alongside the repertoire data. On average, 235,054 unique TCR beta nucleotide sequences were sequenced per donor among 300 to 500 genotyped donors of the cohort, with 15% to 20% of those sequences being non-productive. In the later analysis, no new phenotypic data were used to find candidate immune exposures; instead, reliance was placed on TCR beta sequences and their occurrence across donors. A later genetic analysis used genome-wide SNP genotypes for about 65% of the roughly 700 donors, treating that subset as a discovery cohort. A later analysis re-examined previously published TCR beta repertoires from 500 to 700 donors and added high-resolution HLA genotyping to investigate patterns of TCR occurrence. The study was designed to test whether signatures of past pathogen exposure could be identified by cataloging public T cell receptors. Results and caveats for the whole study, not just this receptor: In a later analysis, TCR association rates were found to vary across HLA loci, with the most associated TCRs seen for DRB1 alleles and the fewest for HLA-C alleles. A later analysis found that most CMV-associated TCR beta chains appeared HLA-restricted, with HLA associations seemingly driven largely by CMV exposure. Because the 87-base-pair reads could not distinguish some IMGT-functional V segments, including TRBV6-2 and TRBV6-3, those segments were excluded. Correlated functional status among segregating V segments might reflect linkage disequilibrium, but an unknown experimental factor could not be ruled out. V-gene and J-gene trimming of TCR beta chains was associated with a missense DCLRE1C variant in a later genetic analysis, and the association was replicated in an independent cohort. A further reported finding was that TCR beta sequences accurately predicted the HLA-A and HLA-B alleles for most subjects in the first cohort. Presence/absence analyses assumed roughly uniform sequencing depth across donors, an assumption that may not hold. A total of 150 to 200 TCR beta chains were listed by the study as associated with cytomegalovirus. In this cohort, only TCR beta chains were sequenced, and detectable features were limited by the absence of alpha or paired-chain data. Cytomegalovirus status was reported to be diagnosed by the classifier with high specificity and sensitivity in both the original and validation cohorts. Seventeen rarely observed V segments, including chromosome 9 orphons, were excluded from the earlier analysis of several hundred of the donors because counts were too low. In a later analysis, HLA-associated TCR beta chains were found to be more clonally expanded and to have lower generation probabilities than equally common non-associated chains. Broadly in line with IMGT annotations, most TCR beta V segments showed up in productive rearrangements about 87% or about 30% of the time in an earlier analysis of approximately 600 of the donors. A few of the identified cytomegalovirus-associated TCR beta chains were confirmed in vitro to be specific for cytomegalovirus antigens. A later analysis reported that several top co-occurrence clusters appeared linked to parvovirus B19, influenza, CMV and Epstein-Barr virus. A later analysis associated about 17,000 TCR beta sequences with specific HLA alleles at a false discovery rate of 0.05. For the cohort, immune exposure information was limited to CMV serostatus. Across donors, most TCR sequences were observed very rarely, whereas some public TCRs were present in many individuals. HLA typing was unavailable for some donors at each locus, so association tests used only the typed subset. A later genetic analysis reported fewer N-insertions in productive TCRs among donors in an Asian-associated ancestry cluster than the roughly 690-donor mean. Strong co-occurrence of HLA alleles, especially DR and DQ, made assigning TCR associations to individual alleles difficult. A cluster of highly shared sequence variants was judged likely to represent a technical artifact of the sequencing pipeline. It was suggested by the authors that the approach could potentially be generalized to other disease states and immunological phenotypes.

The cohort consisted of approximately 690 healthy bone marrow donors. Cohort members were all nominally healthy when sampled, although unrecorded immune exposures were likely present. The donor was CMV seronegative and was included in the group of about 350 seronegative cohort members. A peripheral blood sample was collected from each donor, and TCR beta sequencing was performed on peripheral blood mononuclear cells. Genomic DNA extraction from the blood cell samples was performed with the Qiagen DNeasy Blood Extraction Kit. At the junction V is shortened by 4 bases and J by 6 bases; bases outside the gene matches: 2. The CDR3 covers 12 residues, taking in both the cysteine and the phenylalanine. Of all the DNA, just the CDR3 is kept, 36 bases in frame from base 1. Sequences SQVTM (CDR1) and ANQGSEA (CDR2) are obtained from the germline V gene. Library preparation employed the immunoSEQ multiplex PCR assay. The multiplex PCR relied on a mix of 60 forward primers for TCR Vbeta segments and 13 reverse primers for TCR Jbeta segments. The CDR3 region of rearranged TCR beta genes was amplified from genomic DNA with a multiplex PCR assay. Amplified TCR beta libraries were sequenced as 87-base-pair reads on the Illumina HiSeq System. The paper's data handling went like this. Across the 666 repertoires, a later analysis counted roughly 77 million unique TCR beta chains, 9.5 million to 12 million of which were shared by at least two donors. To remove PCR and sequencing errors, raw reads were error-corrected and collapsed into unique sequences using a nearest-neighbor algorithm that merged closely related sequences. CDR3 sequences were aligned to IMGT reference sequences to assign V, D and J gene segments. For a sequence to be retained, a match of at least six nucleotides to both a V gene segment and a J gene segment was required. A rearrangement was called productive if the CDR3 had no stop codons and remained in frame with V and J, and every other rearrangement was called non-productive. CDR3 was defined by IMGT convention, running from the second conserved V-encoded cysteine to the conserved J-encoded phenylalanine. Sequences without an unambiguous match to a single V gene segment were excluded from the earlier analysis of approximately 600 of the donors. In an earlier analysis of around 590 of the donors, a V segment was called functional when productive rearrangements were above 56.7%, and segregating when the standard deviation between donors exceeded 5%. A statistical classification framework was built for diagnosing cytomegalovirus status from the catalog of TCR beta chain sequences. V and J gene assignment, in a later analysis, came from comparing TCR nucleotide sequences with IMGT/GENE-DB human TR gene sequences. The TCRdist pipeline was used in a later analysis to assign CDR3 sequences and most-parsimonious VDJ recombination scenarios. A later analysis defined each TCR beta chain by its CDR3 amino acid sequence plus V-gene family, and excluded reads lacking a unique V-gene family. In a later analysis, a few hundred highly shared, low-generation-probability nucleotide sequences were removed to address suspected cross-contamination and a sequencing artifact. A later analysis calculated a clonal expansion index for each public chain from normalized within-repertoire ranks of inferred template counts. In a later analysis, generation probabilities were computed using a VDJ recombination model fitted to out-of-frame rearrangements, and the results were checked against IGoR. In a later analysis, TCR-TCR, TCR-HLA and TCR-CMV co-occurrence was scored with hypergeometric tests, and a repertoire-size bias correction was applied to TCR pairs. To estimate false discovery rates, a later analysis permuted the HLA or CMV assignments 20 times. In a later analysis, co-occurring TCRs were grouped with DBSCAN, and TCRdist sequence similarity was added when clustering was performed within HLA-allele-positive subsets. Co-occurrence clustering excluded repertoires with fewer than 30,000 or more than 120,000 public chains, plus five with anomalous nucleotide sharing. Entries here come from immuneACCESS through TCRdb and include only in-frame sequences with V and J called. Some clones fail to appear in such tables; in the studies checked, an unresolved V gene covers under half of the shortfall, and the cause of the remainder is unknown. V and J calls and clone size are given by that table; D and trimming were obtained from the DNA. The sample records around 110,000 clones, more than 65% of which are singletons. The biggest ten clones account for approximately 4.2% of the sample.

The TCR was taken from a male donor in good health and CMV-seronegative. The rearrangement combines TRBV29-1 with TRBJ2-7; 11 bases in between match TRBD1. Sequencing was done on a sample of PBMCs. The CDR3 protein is CSVAGQGAEQYF. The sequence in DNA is TGCAGCGTTGCTGGACAGGGGGCCGAGCAGTACTTC.